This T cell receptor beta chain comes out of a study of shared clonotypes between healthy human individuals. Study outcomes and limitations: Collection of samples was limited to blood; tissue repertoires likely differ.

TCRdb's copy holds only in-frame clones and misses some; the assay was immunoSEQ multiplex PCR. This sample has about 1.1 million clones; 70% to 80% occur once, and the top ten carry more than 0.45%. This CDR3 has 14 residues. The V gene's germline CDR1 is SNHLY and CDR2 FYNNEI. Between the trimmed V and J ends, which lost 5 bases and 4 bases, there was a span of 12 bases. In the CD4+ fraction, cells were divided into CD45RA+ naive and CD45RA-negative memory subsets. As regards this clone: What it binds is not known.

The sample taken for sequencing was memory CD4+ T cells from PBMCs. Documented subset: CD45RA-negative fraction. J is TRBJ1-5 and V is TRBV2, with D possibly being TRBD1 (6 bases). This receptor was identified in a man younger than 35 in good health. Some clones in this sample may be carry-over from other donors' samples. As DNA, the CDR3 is TGTGCCAGCAGTCTGTGGACAGCAAATCAGCCCCAGCATTTT. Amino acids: CASSLWTANQPQHF.